This T cell receptor (beta chain) was sequenced during a study of sequential checkpoint blockade in melanoma. In the study overall: TCRbeta immunosequencing was performed on DNA from around 96 pretreatment melanoma tumor samples.

This clone was picked up a small number of times. The CDR3 extends over 16 amino acids. Germline-derived CDR1 and CDR2 are SGHRS and YFSETQ. The V and J ends lost 4 bases and 4 bases respectively, with 20 bases between them. Treatment reported: randomized to nivolumab then ipilimumab (arm A) or the reverse (arm B). DNA-damaging chemotherapy had not been given to any patient beforehand. Produced via immunoSEQ multiplex PCR; TCRdb's table is partial and in-frame only. The sample has about 7,000 clones, around 20% seen once. The clonotype comes from a human donor with melanoma. The chain combines TRBV5-1 with TRBJ1-2, with D possibly matching TRBD1 (5 bases). The sequencing used tumor tissue (inferred from file names), collected from a patient given nivolumab and ipilimumab in sequence. This CDR3 reads CASSGREGRASYGYTF. The DNA of the CDR3 is TGCGCCAGCAGCGGCAGGGAAGGACGCGCTAGCTATGGCTACACCTTC.